The rows below give T cell receptor beta chains drawn from one sample of a study of early T cells in non-severe SARS-CoV-2 infection. TCRdb fed the 5' RACE reads into MiXCR, producing one record per CDR3 protein. The table shows tens of thousands of distinct CDR3 sequences, with roughly an eighth occurring only once. Material: whole blood. The receptors derive from an adult who was a healthcare worker with PCR-confirmed SARS-CoV-2 infection or an uninfected control (not recorded which). Both conserved end residues are part of each CDR3. Fields, in order: V gene, D gene, clone size, J gene, CDR3 protein, CDR3 DNA. D genes are given only for firm matches. Rows may omit the clone size; those that give it use once, few, many or a size class.

TRBV29-1	TRBD2	many	TRBJ2-7	CSVEVTSGREQYF	TGCAGCGTTGAAGTGACTAGCGGGCGGGAGCAGTACTTC
TRBV29-1	.	.	TRBJ2-1	CSVFPGRPFYNEQFF	TGCAGCGTTTTCCCGGGCCGGCCCTTCTACAATGAGCAGTTCTTC
TRBV6-4	.	few	TRBJ2-3	CASSAGSTDTQYF	TGTGCCAGCAGTGCGGGAAGCACAGATACGCAGTATTTT
TRBV29-1	TRBD2	.	TRBJ2-1	CSVGLAGINNEQFF	TGCAGCGTTGGACTAGCGGGTATCAACAATGAGCAGTTCTTC
TRBV11-2	TRBD1	many	TRBJ1-5	CASSPGQGKGQPQHF	TGTGCCAGCAGCCCGGGACAGGGGAAAGGTCAGCCCCAGCATTTT
TRBV20-1	TRBD1	.	TRBJ1-5	CSARADREVNQPQHF	TGCAGTGCTAGGGCCGACAGGGAGGTCAATCAGCCCCAGCATTTT
TRBV7-8	.	many	TRBJ2-1	CASSLLSLYNEQFF	TGTGCCAGCAGCTTATTATCCCTCTACAATGAGCAGTTCTTC
TRBV7-9	TRBD1	.	TRBJ1-1	CASSSGGLLEAFF	TGTGCCAGCAGCTCAGGGGGCCTACTTGAAGCTTTCTTT
TRBV27	TRBD1	many	TRBJ2-7	CASRGTVSSEQYF	TGTGCCAGCAGGGGGACAGTTAGCTCCGAGCAGTACTTC
TRBV6-2/TRBV6-3	.	many	TRBJ1-1	CASSPARQGPETFF	TGTGCCAGCAGTCCCGCCAGGCAGGGGCCTGAAACTTTCTTT
TRBV7-2	.	few	TRBJ1-3	CASSSSTGTIYF	TGTGCCAGCAGCTCGTCGACAGGCACCATATATTTT
TRBV7-8	.	many	TRBJ1-5	CASSWPASNQPQHF	TGTGCCAGCAGCTGGCCAGCTAGCAATCAGCCCCAGCATTTT
TRBV12-3/TRBV12-4	.	many	TRBJ1-5	CASSWEGGPYSNQPQHF	TGTGCCAGCAGTTGGGAGGGGGGGCCGTATAGCAATCAGCCCCAGCATTTT
TRBV6-2/TRBV6-3	.	many	TRBJ2-7	CASSYSNYYEQYF	TGTGCCAGCAGTTATTCCAACTACTACGAGCAGTACTTC